The clone carrying this T cell receptor (beta chain) was observed a handful of times. Its antigen remains unidentified. TCRdb itself ran the 5' RACE reads through MiXCR, one entry per CDR3 protein. Found here are approximately 400,000 distinct CDR3 sequences, roughly 18% of them singletons; the top ten hold around a fifth. This entry belongs to a study of T-cell memory formation after mild COVID-19. Background on the study: TCR clusters mostly belonged to single donors.

The CDR3 is 14 residues long. The trim removed 8 bases at V and 2 bases at J, leaving 6 bases unmatched. Per the germline V gene, CDR1 is SEHNR and CDR2 is FQNEAQ (reference sequence). Study-level points and caveats: Among CD4+ contracting clones, most were CM and EM, and CD8+ ones EMRA. That cross-reactive memory joined was suggested by some responding clones appearing in pre-infection memory.

The sequenced sample was PBMCs or a T cell subset sorted from them (not recorded which). The chain employs TRBV7-9 and TRBJ2-3; the match to TRBD1 covers 8 bases. The sequence came from a man younger than 30 who had mild COVID-19 (a few samples of this study predate the infection). Cell type and time point are not known. For the CDR3, the DNA is TGTGCCAGCGGGTGGGGACAGGACACAGATACGCAGTATTTT. Amino acid sequence: CASGWGQDTDTQYF.